This TCR beta chain originates from a study of long-term antiretroviral therapy in people with HIV (dated by TCRdb to between 2020 and 2023). For the study in its entirety: The earliest samples were collected about a decade before the 2015 WHO recommendation for immediate ART, when ART was typically delayed until CD4 counts fell. Of the approximately 30 participants with HIV, more than 10 were female. A total of around 200 cryopreserved PBMC samples were contributed to the cohort by 30 adults with confirmed HIV infection, with samples collected serially over a mean of approximately six years (range 1-12). Whether ART initiation and durable HIV suppression were associated with changes in peripheral blood TRB repertoire composition and diversity was tested in a retrospective serial study. No cross-contamination during QIAcube processing was shown when test extractions of a monoclonal T-cell line were performed alongside about 30 polyclonal samples. The investigation overall reported the following: Because PBMC availability was limited, only the TCR beta chain was sequenced, with no alpha chain pairing. Inferences about post-ART repertoire changes were limited because no data were available on ART adherence, viral resistance or therapy changes. Because pre-ART samples had limited cell numbers, unsorted PBMC were profiled rather than sorted CD4+ and CD8+ T cells. Expanded TRB clones identified before ART initiation dominated the repertoire across all time points, though the dominance fluctuated and decreased in many PLHIV after ART. ART initiation was associated with a significant increase in TRB diversity, but diversity stayed significantly below transplant donor controls even after long-term ART. The samples span the years 2004 to 2017, and the ART regimens used may be less effective than current regimens. Compared with controls, HIV repertoires had narrower CDR3 length ranges, and the network structure pointed to an antigen-experienced repertoire that shifted only slightly toward naive after ART.

The immunoSEQ hsTCRB v3.0 assay was used at survey level resolution for TRB variable region sequencing. A depth of roughly 35,000-55,000 T-cell genomes per sample was targeted for TRB sequencing. Pooled TRB libraries were sequenced on an Illumina MiSeq with a v3 150-cycle kit. As for the original processing: Repertoire analysis was run in R within a reproducible Nextflow workflow that covered QC, data transformation and analysis. LymphoSeq2, an R package for exploring AIRR-Seq data, was used to implement custom analyses. A handful of samples yielding fewer than 5000 total TRB sequences were excluded, leaving around 190 analyzed HIV repertoires. Of the roughly 190 retained HIV repertoires, about 60 were collected before and 120 to 130 after ART initiation. Repertoires were downsampled to 5000 TRB nucleotide sequences, and summary statistics were averaged over 100 downsampling iterations. Only TRB sequences with CDR3 regions of at least seven amino acids were retained for analysis. A Shannon entropy-derived clonality score and the Gini coefficient were used to measure diversity. In the repertoire networks, any two of the top 5000 CDR3 amino acid sequences were connected whenever the two sequences differed by an edit distance of one. For TRB CDR3 amino acid sequences, antigen specificity groups and MHC restriction were predicted with GLIPH2. CDR3 amino acid sequences were matched against VDJdb and McPAS-TCR to flag known CMV, EBV, HIV or tissue antigen associations. Pre-ART, post-ART and control groups were compared with Wilcoxon signed-rank tests and Holm-Bonferroni correction. TCRdb obtained this table from immuneACCESS and retained in-frame rearrangements with V and J assigned. These tables miss some clones; where compared with another copy, unresolved V genes account for less than half of the shortfall, and the remainder is unexplained. V and J calls and clone size are as listed in that table; D and trimming were resolved from the DNA. The sample includes around 15,000 clones, with around nine tenths observed a single time. The ten largest account for around 12% of the sample.

For this clone: Its antigen has not been determined. Base qualities are not at hand, and no much larger clone is one base apart.

To be included, a participant needed at least one PBMC sample from before ART initiation plus at least two post-ART samples. Treatment was received in the United States of America by all participants with HIV. Before DNA extraction, cryopreserved samples of about 0.95-10 million PBMC were thawed and then washed. At the time of the earliest PBMC sample, participants with HIV were aged between roughly 20 and 55 years. PBMC samples were contributed by each participant from 1-4 timepoints before ART initiation and 2-8 timepoints after ART initiation, with a median of 7 samples. For every participant, serial HIV viral load, CD4+ T-cell count, ART history and demographic data were obtained. A Qiagen kit on a QIAcube was used to extract genomic DNA from unsorted PBMC, with samples processed in batches of 12. At the junction V is shortened by 5 bases and J by 4 bases; bases outside the gene matches: 6. There are 15 amino acids in the CDR3, from cysteine to phenylalanine inclusive. The entry retains the CDR3 DNA only, 45 bases that are in frame from base 1. The germline V gene supplies CDR1 SGHAT and CDR2 FQNNGV.

This clonotype was obtained from a man between 50 and 59 years old with HIV. The V and J segments used are TRBV11-2 and TRBJ1-2; a stretch of 11 junction bases matches TRBD1. The specimen comprised unsorted PBMCs, sampled 0.7 years before starting antiretroviral therapy. The CDR3 in this case is CASSPRTGGGYGYTF. The DNA sequence reads TGTGCCAGCAGCCCACGGACAGGGGGCGGCTATGGCTACACCTTC.